This TCR beta chain is from a study of T cells in Graves' hyperthyroidism and ophthalmopathy. The germline gives CDR1 SGHVS, CDR2 FQNEAQ. CDR3 length: 15 residues. Trimming cost V 5 bases and J 3 bases; bases outside gene matches: 8. TCR beta CDR3 regions were amplified from RNA. The study used the HTBI primer set for a first-round RT-PCR of the TCR CDR3. TCRdb re-called the multiplex PCR reads through MiXCR, storing one row per CDR3 protein. The table shows 660,000 or so distinct CDR3 sequences, with more than 20% occurring only once. This clonotype was observed a few times. PBMCs were collected from an approximately 10 ml volume of fresh peripheral blood.

The TCR was taken from a man under 40 with Graves' ophthalmopathy. Sequencing was done on a sample of blood. V usage is TRBV7-8 and J usage is TRBJ1-2; the match to TRBD1 covers 8 bases. Here the CDR3 reads CASSPRDRGYYGYTF. The CDR3 bases are TGTGCCAGCAGCCCTCGAGACAGGGGATACTATGGCTACACCTTC.